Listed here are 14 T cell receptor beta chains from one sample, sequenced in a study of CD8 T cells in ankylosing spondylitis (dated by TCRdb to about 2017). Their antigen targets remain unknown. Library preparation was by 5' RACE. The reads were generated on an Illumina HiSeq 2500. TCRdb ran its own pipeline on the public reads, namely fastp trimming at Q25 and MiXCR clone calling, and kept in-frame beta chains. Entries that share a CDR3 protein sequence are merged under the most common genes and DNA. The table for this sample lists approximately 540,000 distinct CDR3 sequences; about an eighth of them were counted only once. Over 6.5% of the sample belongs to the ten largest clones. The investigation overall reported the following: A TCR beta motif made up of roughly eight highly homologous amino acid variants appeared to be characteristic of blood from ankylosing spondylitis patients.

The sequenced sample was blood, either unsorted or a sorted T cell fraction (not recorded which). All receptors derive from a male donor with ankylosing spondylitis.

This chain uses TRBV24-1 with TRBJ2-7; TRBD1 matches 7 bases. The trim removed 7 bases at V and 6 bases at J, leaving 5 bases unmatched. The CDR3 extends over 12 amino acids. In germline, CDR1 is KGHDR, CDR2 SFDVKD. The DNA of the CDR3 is TGTGCCACCAGGTCGACAGGGTCCGAGCAGTACGTC. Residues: CATRSTGSEQYV.

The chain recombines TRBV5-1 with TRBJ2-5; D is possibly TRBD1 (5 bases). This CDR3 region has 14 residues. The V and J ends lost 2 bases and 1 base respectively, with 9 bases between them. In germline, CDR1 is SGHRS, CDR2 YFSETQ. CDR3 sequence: CASSFRQPQETQYF. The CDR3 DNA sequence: TGCGCCAGCAGCTTTCGACAGCCCCAAGAGACCCAGTACTTC.

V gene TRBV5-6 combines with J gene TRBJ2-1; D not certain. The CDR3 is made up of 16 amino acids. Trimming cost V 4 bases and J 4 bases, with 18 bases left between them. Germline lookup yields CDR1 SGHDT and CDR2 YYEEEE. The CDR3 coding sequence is TGTGCCAGCAGCCCAGCCGGAGACACTACTTACAATGAGCAGTTCTTC. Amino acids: CASSPAGDTTYNEQFF.

CDR3 loop: CAIKPSGMSWNEQFF. In nucleotides, the CDR3 is TGTGCCATCAAACCTAGCGGGATGAGTTGGAATGAGCAGTTCTTC. The V call is TRBV10-3, the J call TRBJ2-1; TRBD2 agrees at 9 bases. The trim removed 7 bases at V and 7 bases at J, leaving 11 bases unmatched. CDR3 length: 15 residues. CDR1 is ENHRY, CDR2 SYGVKD, per germline.

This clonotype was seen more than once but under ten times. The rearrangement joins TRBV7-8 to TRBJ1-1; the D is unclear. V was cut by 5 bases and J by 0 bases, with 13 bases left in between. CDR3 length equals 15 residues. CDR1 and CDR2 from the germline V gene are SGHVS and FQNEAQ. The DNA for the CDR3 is TGTGCCAGCAGCCCGTGGGAGGGATTGAACACTGAAGCTTTCTTT. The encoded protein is CASSPWEGLNTEAFF.

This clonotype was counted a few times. CDR3 sequence reads: CSAREAHSPTEAFF. CDR3 in DNA: TGCAGTGCTAGAGAGGCACACTCCCCCACTGAAGCTTTCTTT. The V gene is TRBV20-1, the J gene TRBJ1-1; D is undetermined. The germline CDR1 and CDR2 sequences are DFQATT and SNEGSKA (reference sequence). V was pared by 0 bases and J by 4 bases, with 12 bases between. CDR3 length: 14 residues.

CDR3 sequence reads: CASRVRDTDTQYF. The CDR3 DNA sequence: TGCGCCAGCAGAGTCAGGGACACAGATACGCAGTATTTT. This sequence joins TRBV5-1 and TRBJ2-3, with a possible D match to TRBD1 (5 bases). The CDR3 covers 13 residues. Trimming pared 5 bases from V and 2 bases from J, leaving 9 bases between. Looked up from germline, CDR1 is SGHRS and CDR2 is YFSETQ. The full variable domain, completed using reference TRBV5-1 and TRBJ2-3, is KAGVTQTPRYLIKTRGQQVTLSCSPISGHRSVSWYQQTPGQGLQFLFEYFSETQRNKGNFPGRFSGRQFSNSRSEMNVSTLELGDSALYLCASRVRDTDTQYFGPGTRLTVL.

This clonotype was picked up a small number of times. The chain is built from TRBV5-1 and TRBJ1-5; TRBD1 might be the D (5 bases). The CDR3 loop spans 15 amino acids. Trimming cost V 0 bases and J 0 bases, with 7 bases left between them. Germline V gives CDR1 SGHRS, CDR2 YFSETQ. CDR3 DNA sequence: TGCGCCAGCAGCTTGGCGGGGGATAGCAATCAGCCCCAGCATTTT. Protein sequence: CASSLAGDSNQPQHF. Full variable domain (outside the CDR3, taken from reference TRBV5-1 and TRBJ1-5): KAGVTQTPRYLIKTRGQQVTLSCSPISGHRSVSWYQQTPGQGLQFLFEYFSETQRNKGNFPGRFSGRQFSNSRSEMNVSTLELGDSALYLCASSLAGDSNQPQHFGDGTRLSIL.

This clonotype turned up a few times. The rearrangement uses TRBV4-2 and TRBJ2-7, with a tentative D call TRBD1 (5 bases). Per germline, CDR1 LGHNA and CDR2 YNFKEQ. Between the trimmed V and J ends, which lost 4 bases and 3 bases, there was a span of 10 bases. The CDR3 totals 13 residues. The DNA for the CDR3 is TGTGCCAGCAGCCCTCACAGGAACTACGAGCAGTACTTC. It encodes CASSPHRNYEQYF.

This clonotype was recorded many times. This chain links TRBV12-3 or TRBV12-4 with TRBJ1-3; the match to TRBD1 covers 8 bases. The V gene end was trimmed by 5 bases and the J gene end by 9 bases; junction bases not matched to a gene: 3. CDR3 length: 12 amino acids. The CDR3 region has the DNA TGTGCCAGCAGTGGAACAGGGGGCACCATATATTTT. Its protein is CASSGTGGTIYF.

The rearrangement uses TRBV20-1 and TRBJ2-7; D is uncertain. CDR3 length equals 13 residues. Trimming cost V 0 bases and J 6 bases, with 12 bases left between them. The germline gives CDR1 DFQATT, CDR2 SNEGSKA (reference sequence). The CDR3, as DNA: TGCAGTGCTAGAGAGAGCATAGGGCTCGAGCAGTACGTC. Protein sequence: CSARESIGLEQYV.

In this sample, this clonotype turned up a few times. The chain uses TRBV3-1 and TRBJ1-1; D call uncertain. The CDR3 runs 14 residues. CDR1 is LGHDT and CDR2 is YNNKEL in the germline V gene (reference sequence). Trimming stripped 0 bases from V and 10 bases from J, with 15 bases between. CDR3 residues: CASSQELSYARAFF. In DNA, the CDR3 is TGTGCCAGCAGCCAAGAGCTGAGTTATGCTCGAGCTTTCTTT.

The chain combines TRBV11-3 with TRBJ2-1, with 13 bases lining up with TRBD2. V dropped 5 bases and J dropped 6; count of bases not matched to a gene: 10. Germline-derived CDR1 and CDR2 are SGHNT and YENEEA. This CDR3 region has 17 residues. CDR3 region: CASSPRTSGSFSNEQFF. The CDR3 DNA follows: TGTGCCAGCAGCCCCCGGACTAGCGGGAGTTTTAGCAATGAGCAGTTCTTC. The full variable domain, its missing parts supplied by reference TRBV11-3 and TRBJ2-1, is EAGVVQSPRYKIIEKKQPVAFWCNPISGHNTLYWYLQNLGQGPELLIRYENEEAVDDSQLPKDRFSAERLKGVDSTLKIQPAELGDSAVYLCASSPRTSGSFSNEQFFGPGTRLTVL.

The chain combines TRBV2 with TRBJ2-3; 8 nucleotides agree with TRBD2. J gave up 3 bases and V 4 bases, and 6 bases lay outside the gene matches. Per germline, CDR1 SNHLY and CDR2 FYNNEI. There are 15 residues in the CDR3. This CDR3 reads CASSVGRAGTDTQYF. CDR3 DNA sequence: TGTGCCAGCAGTGTCGGGAGGGCCGGGACAGATACGCAGTATTTT. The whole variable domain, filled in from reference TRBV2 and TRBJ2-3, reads EPEVTQTPSHQVTQMGQEVILRCVPISNHLYFYWYRQILGQKVEFLVSFYNNEISEKSEIFDDQFSVERPDGSNFTLKIRSTKLEDSAMYFCASSVGRAGTDTQYFGPGTRLTVL.